What follows is one T cell receptor (beta chain) and its context. As yet, its antigen is unknown. With a J-beta primer mix and a sample-barcoded 5' primer, a second PCR ran roughly 6 to 11 cycles. TCRdb processed the 5' RACE reads anew with MiXCR; each CDR3 protein has one entry. The sample records hundreds of thousands of distinct CDR3 sequences, roughly 35% being singletons. The data are from a study of blood T cells in healthy people across ages. Peripheral blood was drawn, about 9.7 milliliters per donor. Per individual sample, total RNA of at least 5 micrograms was extracted. The study's findings and limits: The recorded TCR beta diversity per million T cells decreased in a roughly linear manner with age. Because donor CMV status was unknown, expanded clonotype changes were possibly confounded.

CDR1 and CDR2 (germline): PRHDT, FYEKMQ (reference sequence). Trimming took 3 bases from V and 4 from J, leaving 12 bases between them. This CDR3 contains 15 residues. This sequence was found in a man between 18 and 29 years old in good health. The sequencing sample was made of blood. The chain links TRBV13 to TRBJ2-2, with no clear D. The CDR3 protein is CASSFPGQSTGELFF. DNA of the CDR3: TGTGCCAGCAGCTTCCCTGGGCAGAGCACCGGGGAGCTGTTTTTT.